This T cell receptor beta chain is drawn from a study of cytomegalovirus exposure and HLA in healthy donors. Germline trimming cut 6 bases from V and 4 bases from J; bases unmatched to any gene: 11. The CDR3 spans 16 residues. The germline gives CDR1 SNHLY, CDR2 FYNNEI. Profiling relied on immunoSEQ multiplex PCR, and the TCRdb table lists in-frame clones only, not all of them. This table has around 190,000 clones, about three quarters appearing once. The V call is TRBV2, the J call TRBJ1-5; TRBD1 matches 8 bases. The clonotype originates from a woman aged 30 to 39 in good health and CMV-seronegative. The sequencing input was PBMCs. The CDR3 DNA is TGTGCCAGCAGAAACTTGGGGCGACAGGGGAATCAGCCCCAGCATTTT. Translating it yields CASRNLGRQGNQPQHF.